The 5 T cell receptor beta chains below all came from one sample that was sequenced in a study of identical twins. A single record per CDR3 protein comes from TCRdb applying MiXCR to the 5' RACE reads. The sample lists over 600,000 distinct CDR3 sequences, about 20% occurring once. The sample was also reused in another study, on T cells expressing NK-cell markers.

Sequenced: PBMCs. The origin of the receptors is a woman aged 18-29 years in good health.

The chain couples TRBV6-1 to TRBJ2-5; D assignment may be TRBD1 or TRBD2 (5 bases each). Germline V gene lookup returns CDR1 MNHNS and CDR2 SASEGT. The CDR3 length is 13 residues. V gave up 6 bases and J gave up 1 base, with 9 bases separating them. CDR3 nucleotide sequence: TGTGCCAGCAGGGTCGGGGCCCAAGAGACCCAGTACTTC. Its translation is CASRVGAQETQYF.

Many counts were recorded for this clonotype. The chain combines TRBV29-1 with TRBJ1-1, with D perhaps TRBD1 (5 bases). The V gene's germline CDR1 is SQVTM and CDR2 ANQGSEA. Between the trimmed V and J ends, which lost 4 bases and 5 bases, there was a span of 14 bases. The CDR3 is 13 residues long. The CDR3 nucleotides are TGCAGCGTTGTATCGGGGACGAGAACTGAAGCTTTCTTT. Protein product: CSVVSGTRTEAFF.

This chain links TRBV30 with TRBJ2-5; D is undetermined. Germline CDR1 reads GTSNPN; CDR2 reads SVGIG (reference sequence). V was pared by 0 bases and J by 5 bases, with 13 bases between. The CDR3 extends over 14 amino acids. Here the CDR3 reads CAWSVRARRETQYF. The DNA for the CDR3 is TGTGCCTGGAGTGTAAGGGCGAGAAGGGAGACCCAGTACTTC.

This clonotype came up once. The chain links TRBV5-6 to TRBJ2-5; no reliable D call. The V gene's germline CDR1 is SGHDT and CDR2 YYEEEE. CDR3 size: 13 residues. Trimming removed 0 bases at V and 5 bases at J, with 8 bases between. The CDR3 spells CASSLVLSETQYF. The DNA of the CDR3 is TGTGCCAGCAGCTTGGTTCTATCGGAGACCCAGTACTTC.

J is TRBJ2-1 and V is TRBV7-2; D is unresolved. The V gene's germline CDR1 is SGHTA and CDR2 FQGNSA. The CDR3 runs to 13 residues. The V end lost 4 bases, the J end lost 12 bases, and 16 bases lay between the germline ends. The CDR3 nucleotides are TGTGCCAGCAGCTCCCGACCTGTTGTTGGGCAGTTCTTC. Its translation: CASSSRPVVGQFF.